This T cell receptor beta chain emerged from a study of blood T cells in healthy people across ages. Whenever a sample was processed, at least 7 million PBMCs were isolated. The extraction recovered at least 5 micrograms of total RNA per sample. Note on this clonotype: One junction end disagrees with the germline gene, perhaps due to a read error.

Through a sample-barcoded 5' primer and a J-beta primer mix, a second PCR was run for roughly 6 to 11 cycles. Every cDNA molecule bore a tag from a template-switch adaptor containing 12 random nucleotides. TCRdb independently ran MiXCR on the 5' RACE reads; one entry per CDR3 protein. Of about 2 million distinct CDR3 sequences listed, 40% to 55% are singletons. This CDR3 contains 15 residues. Germline V gene lookup returns CDR1 LGHNA and CDR2 YSLEER. The TCR comes from a woman between 40 and 55 years old in good health. The chain joins TRBV4-3 to TRBJ2-6, with unresolved D. Sequencing was performed on blood. The DNA of the CDR3 is TGCGCCAGCGGCCAAGTGGGGTCCGGGGCCAACGTCCTGACTTTC. Its translation is CASGQVGSGANVLTF.